The 5 T cell receptor beta chains below were found in one sample sequenced in a study of cytomegalovirus exposure and HLA in healthy donors. A multiplex PCR was run with 60 Vbeta primers and 13 Jbeta primers. Profiled with immunoSEQ multiplex PCR; TCRdb holds only in-frame clones, not every one. The sample consists of approximately 150,000 clones, 80% of them appearing once. The sample comprised PBMCs. All receptors come from a woman in her forties in good health and CMV-seronegative.

The chain recombines TRBV2 with TRBJ2-4; 12 nucleotides agree with TRBD1. The germline CDR1 and CDR2 sequences are SNHLY and FYNNEI. This CDR3 contains 15 residues. After removal of 6 bases from V and 9 bases from J, the junction contained 9 bases not matched to a gene. Here the CDR3 reads CASRTGTGGAGIQYF. Here the CDR3 DNA reads TGTGCCAGCAGGACCGGGACAGGGGGCGCGGGCATTCAGTACTTC.

This chain connects TRBV29-1 to TRBJ1-1; 8 bases agree with TRBD1. The V gene end was trimmed by 1 base and the J gene end by 1 base; junction bases not matched to a gene: 2. Germline CDR1 SQVTM, CDR2 ANQGSEA. This CDR3 contains 14 residues. CDR3 in amino acids: CSVEVTGGNTEAFF. The CDR3 DNA reads TGCAGCGTTGAAGTCACAGGGGGGAACACTGAAGCTTTCTTT.

The rearrangement links TRBV28 to TRBJ1-5, with a tentative D call TRBD1 (6 bases). The germline V and J ends were trimmed by 2 bases and 8 bases, with 10 bases remaining between them. Germline CDR1 and CDR2: MDHEN and SYDVKM. This CDR3 has 13 residues. This CDR3 reads CASSLGGAKPQHF. The CDR3 DNA reads TGTGCCAGCAGTTTAGGGGGGGCTAAGCCCCAGCATTTT.

The CDR3 loop is CASSGGTGGEKLFF. The CDR3 nucleotides read TGTGCCAGCAGCGGCGGGACAGGGGGCGAAAAACTGTTTTTT. V usage is TRBV9 and J usage is TRBJ1-4; TRBD1 agrees at 12 bases. Trimming at V came to 3 bases and at J to 8 bases, leaving 2 bases not matched to a gene. This CDR3 contains 14 residues. The germline V gene encodes CDR1 SGDLS and CDR2 YYNGEE.

V usage is TRBV19 and J usage is TRBJ1-5, with D possibly being TRBD1 (6 bases). Germline CDR1 is LNHDA and CDR2 is SQIVND (reference sequence). The CDR3 has 15 amino acids. The V gene lost 3 bases and the J gene lost 0 bases, with 9 bases spanning the gap. This CDR3 is CASSIRGYSNQPQHF. CDR3 DNA sequence: TGTGCCAGTAGTATCAGGGGTTATAGCAATCAGCCCCAGCATTTT.